This is a list of T cell receptor beta chains from one sample in a study of T cells in Graves' hyperthyroidism and ophthalmopathy. TCRdb re-derived calls from the multiplex PCR reads in MiXCR, one entry per CDR3 protein. Altogether more than 550,000 distinct CDR3 sequences are present, 15% to 20% being singletons, with the ten largest covering over 15%. Sequencing input: blood. Receptor source: a woman in her forties or fifties with Graves' hyperthyroidism that later progressed to Graves' ophthalmopathy. The CDR3 runs from the conserved cysteine through the conserved F or W. The D gene is left open where the match is weak. Clone size is given for some rows only: seen once, a few or many times, or a class if the clone is expanded.

-	few	TRBV4-1	TRBJ2-7	TGCGCCAGCAGCCAAGAGCGGAAGATTACCTACGAGCAGTACTTC	CASSQERKITYEQYF
-	-	TRBV5-1	TRBJ1-2	TGCGCCAGCAGCTTGACCCAGGTTGGTCCCTATGGCTACACCTTC	CASSLTQVGPYGYTF
-	-	TRBV30	TRBJ2-6	TGTGCCTGGTCCTTGGCTGGGGCCAACGTCCTGACTTTC	CAWSLAGANVLTF
TRBD1	-	TRBV5-1	TRBJ1-2	TGCGCCAGCAGCTTACAGGGGATGGATGGCTACACCTTC	CASSLQGMDGYTF
TRBD2	-	TRBV4-2	TRBJ2-1	TGTGCCAGCAGCCAAGGTCAGCGGGGAACGCCTCACAATGAGCAGTTCTTC	CASSQGQRGTPHNEQFF
TRBD2	few	TRBV20-1	TRBJ2-3	TGCAGTGCTGACGGACTAGTGGGCGCAGATACGCAGTATTTT	CSADGLVGADTQYF
TRBD1	many	TRBV3-1	TRBJ2-5	TGTGCCAGCAGCCACCCGACAGGGCTCCAAGAGACCCAGTACTTC	CASSHPTGLQETQYF
-	-	TRBV19	TRBJ1-1	TGTGCCAGTAGTAGTAGCTGGGGGTTTAACACTGAAGCTTTCTTT	CASSSSWGFNTEAFF
-	-	TRBV5-6	TRBJ1-4	TGTGCCTGCAGCTTGCGACTGGGGAATGAAAAACTGTTTTTT	CACSLRLGNEKLFF
-	few	TRBV6-1	TRBJ2-3	TGTGCCAGCAGTCCCGCCGGAGGGCTAAGGTCAGATACGCAGTATTTT	CASSPAGGLRSDTQYF
-	-	TRBV12-3/TRBV12-4	TRBJ2-1	TGTGCCAGCAGTTTTTCTATCACTGGCGATGAGCAGTTCTTC	CASSFSITGDEQFF
TRBD2	once	TRBV14	TRBJ2-1	TGTGCCAGCAGCCAAGATGAGGGACTAGTGGGCTACAATGAGCAGTTCTTC	CASSQDEGLVGYNEQFF
-	-	TRBV18	TRBJ2-2	TGTGCCAGCTCACCCAGTAGAGTGGGGTTCACCGGGGAGCTGTTTTTT	CASSPSRVGFTGELFF
TRBD1	many	TRBV5-1	TRBJ1-2	TGTGCCAGCAGCCTAGACAGGGTTGGCTATGGCTACACCTTC	CASSLDRVGYGYTF
-	many	TRBV6-1	TRBJ1-4	TGTGCCAGCAGTCCCCCGGAGCTCGATGAAAAACTGTTTTTT	CASSPPELDEKLFF
-	-	TRBV9	TRBJ2-5	TGTGCCAGCGGCGTCGGGGGTCTCCGGGAGACCCAGTACTTC	CASGVGGLRETQYF
TRBD2	many	TRBV7-2	TRBJ2-3	TGTGCCAGCAGCTTAGGGATAGCGGGGGGAACAGATACGCAGTATTTT	CASSLGIAGGTDTQYF
-	many	TRBV3-1	TRBJ1-1	TGTGCCAGCAGCCCTGTGGAGGGGCGTTTTACTGAAGCTTTCTTT	CASSPVEGRFTEAFF
TRBD2	few	TRBV5-1	TRBJ2-5	TGCGCCAGCAGCTTACCCGGGGGGGTCCCAACCCAGTACTTC	CASSLPGGVPTQYF
-	many	TRBV12-5	TRBJ1-4	TGTGCTAGTGGTTGGGGGGACACCTCAACTAATGAAAAACTGTTTTTT	CASGWGDTSTNEKLFF
-	-	TRBV5-1	TRBJ1-3	TGCGCCAGCAGCTTAATAGGGGGTTACTCTGGAAACACCATATATTTT	CASSLIGGYSGNTIYF
-	few	TRBV20-1	TRBJ1-5	TGCAGTGCTAGAGATCCACAGCACAATCAGCCCCAGCATTTT	CSARDPQHNQPQHF
TRBD2	-	TRBV20-1	TRBJ2-2	TGCAGTGCTAGGCGGGGGGGCCTCGGGGAGCTGTTTTTT	CSARRGGLGELFF
-	few	TRBV9	TRBJ2-1	TGTGCCAGCAGTGGAAGGGGCCGTCCCAATGAGCAGTTCTTC	CASSGRGRPNEQFF
-	few	TRBV20-1	TRBJ2-5	TGCAGTGCTAGAGATCCCAGTACTTGGGAGACCCAGTACTTC	CSARDPSTWETQYF
-	-	TRBV6-6	TRBJ2-3	TGTGCCAGCAGTTACGGGAGGGCAGGGGGCGCCGATACGCAGTATTTT	CASSYGRAGGADTQYF
-	many	TRBV12-3/TRBV12-4	TRBJ2-5	TGTGCCAGCAGTTTTGGGATGAGCCAAGAGACCCAGTACTTC	CASSFGMSQETQYF
TRBD1	many	TRBV20-1	TRBJ1-1	TGCAGTGCCCCCCGGGACAGGGGTAACACTGAAGCTTTCTTT	CSAPRDRGNTEAFF
-	few	TRBV12-3/TRBV12-4	TRBJ2-2	TGTGCCAGCAGTTTGCTGGAGCTGTTTTTT	CASSLLELFF
-	once	TRBV20-1	TRBJ2-2	TGCAGTGCTATAAAGGGGGGGGTAAACACCGGGGAGCTGTTTTTT	CSAIKGGVNTGELFF
-	-	TRBV7-9	TRBJ1-5	TGTGCCAGCAGCCCTGTCCGGGGTAATAGCAATCAGCCCCAGCATTTT	CASSPVRGNSNQPQHF
-	-	TRBV10-1	TRBJ1-1	TGCGCCAGCGATCAGATGAACACTGAAGCTTTCTTT	CASDQMNTEAFF
TRBD1	many	TRBV7-9	TRBJ1-1	TGTGCCAGCAGCACACAGGGGGCGCCTAATGAAGCTTTCTTT	CASSTQGAPNEAFF
-	few	TRBV7-7	TRBJ2-2	TGTGCTAGCAGCTTGGGAACTCTTGGCGGGGAGCTGTTTTTT	CASSLGTLGGELFF
-	many	TRBV18	TRBJ2-4	TGTGCCAGCTCACCACTAGATACCCAAACAACCAAAAACATTCAGTACTTC	CASSPLDTQTTKNIQYF
-	-	TRBV5-6	TRBJ1-5	TGTGCCAGCAGCTTGGCCGGGCCAGGGCTCAATCAGCCCCAGCATTTT	CASSLAGPGLNQPQHF
-	-	TRBV10-2	TRBJ1-2	TGCGCCAGCACCGACCCCCAGGGACGGGGCTACACCTTC	CASTDPQGRGYTF
-	-	TRBV3-1	TRBJ2-3	TGTGCCAGCAGCCAAGTGCCAGGGGGGACTACGCAGTATTTT	CASSQVPGGTTQYF
TRBD1	few	TRBV10-3	TRBJ2-3	TGTGCCATCAGTGAGCTTTGGGCAGGGGGTCCCAACCTATACACAGATACGCAGTATTTT	CAISELWAGGPNLYTDTQYF
-	-	TRBV29-1	TRBJ1-4	TGCAGCGTTGAACCCCAGGGGACAACTAATGAAAAACTGTTTTTT	CSVEPQGTTNEKLFF
-	-	TRBV29-1	TRBJ1-1	TGCAGCGTCGCAGGTGGGGGAGCGGTCACTGAAGCTTTCTTT	CSVAGGGAVTEAFF
-	-	TRBV6-1	TRBJ2-7	TGTGCCAGCACCGAGAACAACTACGAGCAGTACTTC	CASTENNYEQYF
-	-	TRBV19	TRBJ1-2	TGTGCCAGTAGTATACGGCAGGGGAACATATTCGGCTACACCTTC	CASSIRQGNIFGYTF
-	-	TRBV5-4	TRBJ2-1	TGTGCCAGCAGCTTGTGGGGTTTAAGCTCCTACAATGAGCAGTTCTTC	CASSLWGLSSYNEQFF
TRBD1	-	TRBV12-5	TRBJ1-1	TGTGCTAGTGGTTTAAGGGACAGAGAAGCTTTCTTT	CASGLRDREAFF
-	-	TRBV20-1	TRBJ2-2	TGCAGTGCTAGAGATTCAAGGGCGGGGCACCGGGGTACGGAGCTGTTTTTT	CSARDSRAGHRGTELFF
TRBD2	many	TRBV3-1	TRBJ2-3	TGTGCCAGCAGCCAAGGGGCCAGCGGGGGGGTCACAGATACGCAGTATTTT	CASSQGASGGVTDTQYF
TRBD1	-	TRBV19	TRBJ2-5	TGTGCCAGTAGTACCCGGGACAGTGGTTGGGAGACCCAGTACTTC	CASSTRDSGWETQYF
-	many	TRBV5-4	TRBJ1-1	TGTGCCAGCAGCGTTGACAACTTGGGCACTGAAGCTTTCTTT	CASSVDNLGTEAFF
-	few	TRBV19	TRBJ1-4	TGTGCCAGTGTCCGGGACACAAATGAAAAACTGTTTTTT	CASVRDTNEKLFF